This T cell receptor (beta chain) was documented in a study of blood T cell repertoires in COVID-19. V was pared by 4 bases and J by 5 bases, with 7 bases of the junction left unmatched. The CDR3 sequence is 15 residues long. CDR1 is SGHNT, CDR2 YYREEE, per germline (reference sequence). Among Cohort 3 donors, those recovered had two negative PCRs, clearance, or symptom resolution. Original processing methods: Cell counts per sample came from amplifying reference gene primers. Sequenced by immunoSEQ multiplex PCR; TCRdb stores in-frame clones only, minus some. Clonal size and the V and J genes are those of that table, whereas D and trimming came from the DNA. The sample holds roughly 300,000 clones, approximately 89% seen once.

Sequencing was done on a sample of PBMCs or T cells enriched from blood (not recorded which). The chain links TRBV5-4 to TRBJ2-3, with 10 bases lining up with TRBD2. The origin of this receptor is a woman in her 30s who had recovered from COVID-19. The CDR3 coding sequence is TGTGCCAGCAGCCCTGGGACTAGCGCTCGAGATACGCAGTATTTT. Translating it yields CASSPGTSARDTQYF.